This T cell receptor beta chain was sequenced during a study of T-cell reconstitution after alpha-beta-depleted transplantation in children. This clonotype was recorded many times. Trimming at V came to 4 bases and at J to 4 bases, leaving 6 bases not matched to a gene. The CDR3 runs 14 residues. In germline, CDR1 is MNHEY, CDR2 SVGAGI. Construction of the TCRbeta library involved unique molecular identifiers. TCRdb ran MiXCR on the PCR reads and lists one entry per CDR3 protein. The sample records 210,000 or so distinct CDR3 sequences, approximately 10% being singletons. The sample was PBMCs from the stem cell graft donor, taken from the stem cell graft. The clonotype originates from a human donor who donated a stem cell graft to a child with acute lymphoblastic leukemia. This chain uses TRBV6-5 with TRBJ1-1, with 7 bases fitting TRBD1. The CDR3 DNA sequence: TGTGCCAGCAGTTCCTTGACAGGGAGCACTGAAGCTTTCTTT. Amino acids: CASSSLTGSTEAFF.